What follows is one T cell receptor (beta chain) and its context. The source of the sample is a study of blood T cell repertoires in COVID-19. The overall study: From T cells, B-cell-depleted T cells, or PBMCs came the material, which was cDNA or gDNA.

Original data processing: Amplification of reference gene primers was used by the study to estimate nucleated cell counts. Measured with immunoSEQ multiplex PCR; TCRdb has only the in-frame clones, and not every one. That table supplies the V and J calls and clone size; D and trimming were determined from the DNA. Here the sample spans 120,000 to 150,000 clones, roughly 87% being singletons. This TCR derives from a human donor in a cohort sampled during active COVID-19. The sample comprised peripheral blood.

The CDR3 is CASSLQGDSPLHF. The DNA of the CDR3 is TGTGCCAGCAGCTTACAGGGGGATTCACCCCTCCACTTT. The chain uses TRBV7-8 and TRBJ1-6; TRBD1 agrees at 7 bases. Germline-derived CDR1 and CDR2 are SGHVS and FQNEAQ. Losses at the gene ends were 2 bases for V and 8 bases for J; bases not matched to a gene: 0. The CDR3 covers 13 residues.